This TCR beta chain is from a study of cytomegalovirus exposure and HLA in healthy donors. Study as a whole: The approximately 120 validation repertoires used the same platform as the roughly 670 first-cohort repertoires, a later analysis reported.

Unmatched junction bases numbered 12, after V lost 5 bases and J lost 9 bases. The CDR3 sequence is 15 residues long. Germline lookup yields CDR1 SEHNR and CDR2 FQNEAQ (reference sequence). The study's findings and limits: Reports credit the classifier with highly specific, highly sensitive diagnosis of cytomegalovirus status.

Profiled with immunoSEQ multiplex PCR; TCRdb holds only in-frame clones, not every one. The sample consists of 85,000 to 120,000 clones, about 94% of them appearing once. The study drew the donors from its approximately 110-subject validation cohort, separate from the roughly 700-subject first cohort. About this clone: Antigen unknown.

The sequenced sample was PBMCs. The receptor comes from a woman between 18 and 29 years old in good health and CMV-seronegative. The chain has TRBV7-9 and TRBJ1-2; 10 nucleotides agree with TRBD1. The CDR3 sequence is CASSARDRGPPSYTF. Here the CDR3 DNA reads TGTGCCAGCAGCGCGCGGGACAGGGGCCCCCCTAGCTACACCTTC.